This section outlines one TCR beta chain sequence together with its context. Trimming removed 8 bases from V and 1 base from J, with 11 bases in between. From germline, CDR1 is LNHDA and CDR2 SQIVND (reference sequence). The CDR3 loop spans 14 amino acids. This specimen belongs to a study of blood T cell repertoires in COVID-19. Study-wide context: Sample material is recorded as cDNA or gDNA derived from T cells, B-cell-depleted T cells, or PBMCs.

Authors' analysis steps: Nucleated cell counts were estimated from reference gene primer amplification. Sequencing used immunoSEQ multiplex PCR; TCRdb keeps in-frame clones, though not all of them. V and J calls and clone size come straight from that table; D and trimming were deduced from the DNA. The data show roughly 250,000 clones, roughly 87% seen once. This chain connects TRBV19 to TRBJ2-2; no clear D. The sample taken for sequencing was peripheral blood. The TCR comes from a man in his sixties who had recovered from COVID-19. The CDR3 sequence: CASLPERNTGELFF. CDR3 DNA: TGTGCCAGTCTTCCGGAGAGGAACACCGGGGAGCTGTTTTTT.